This record covers a single T cell receptor (beta chain). As yet, its antigen is unknown. CDR1 is SGHNT and CDR2 is YYREEE in the germline V gene (reference sequence). V shed 1 base and J shed 0 bases, with 10 bases lying between them. The CDR3 length is 16 residues. The data were obtained in a study of cytomegalovirus exposure and HLA in healthy donors. The study ran its PCR with 60 Vbeta and 13 Jbeta primers. The method was immunoSEQ multiplex PCR; TCRdb's version includes in-frame clones alone and lacks a portion of them. The sample holds 170,000 or so clones. Study-wide results and caveats: In terms of immune exposure information, only CMV serostatus was available. TCR beta V- and J-gene trimming, according to a later analysis, was linked to a missense DCLRE1C variant. Versus the approximately 700-donor mean, an Asian-associated ancestry cluster reportedly showed fewer N-insertions in a later analysis.

The chain has TRBV5-4 and TRBJ2-2, with a possible D match to TRBD2 (5 bases). The sequenced sample consisted of PBMCs. This TCR was recovered from a man aged 25-45 years in good health and CMV-seronegative. As DNA, the CDR3 is TGTGCCAGCAGCTTGTTTCCGGGAACGAACACCGGGGAGCTGTTTTTT. It is translated as CASSLFPGTNTGELFF.